This TCR beta chain came from a study of cytomegalovirus exposure and HLA in healthy donors listed by TCRdb under 2017. Background for the entire study: In an earlier analysis of around 540 of the donors, 276 Gb of sequence data and some 100 million unique TCR beta sequences from about 179 million T cells were reported. Besides the first cohort of approximately 670 subjects, a separate validation cohort made up of some 110 different subjects was used. In an earlier analysis of roughly 580 of the donors, high-throughput TCR beta sequencing was used to judge whether each TCR beta V gene segment behaved as functional or pseudogenic. In a later genetic analysis, genome-wide SNP genotypes for about 55% of the roughly 700 donors were used, and that subset was treated as a discovery cohort. The T cell repertoires of 670 or so subjects were profiled by immunosequencing and related to cytomegalovirus serostatus. High-throughput TCR immunosequencing, statistical association of individual TCRs with disease status, and machine learning were combined to predict cytomegalovirus infection status. Roughly five DR-DQ haplotypes were handled as single units for association and clustering because linkage in the cohort was strong. About 300 gigabases of sequencing data and tens of millions of unique TCR sequences were included in an early release covering roughly 700 HLA-typed donors. A later analysis re-analyzed previously published TCR beta repertoires from approximately 670 donors and added high-resolution HLA genotyping to study TCR occurrence patterns. The aim of the study was to test whether cataloging public T cell receptors could identify signatures of past pathogen exposure. The later analysis used no new phenotypic data to find candidate immune exposures, relying instead on TCR beta sequences and their occurrence across donors. Among the roughly 410 genotyped donors, 81% belonged to the genetic ancestry cluster associated with self-reported Caucasian donors. The number of typed donors differed by locus: roughly 629-640 for A, B, C, DRB1 and DQB1; roughly 510 for DQA1; over 600 for DPA1; and around 450 for DPB1. All discovery cohort repertoires had been generated on a single sequencing platform. Alongside the repertoire data, information on donor age, sex, ethnicity and CMV serostatus was compiled. On average, roughly 250,000 unique TCR beta nucleotide sequences were sequenced per donor among about 400 genotyped donors of the cohort, with about 19% of those sequences being non-productive. HLA typing included class I and class II loci at four-digit resolution.

Library method: the immunoSEQ multiplex PCR assay. A mixture of 60 forward primers for TCR Vbeta segments and 13 reverse primers for TCR Jbeta segments was used in the multiplex PCR. Amplification of the CDR3 region of rearranged TCR beta genes was performed with a multiplex PCR assay on genomic DNA. The Illumina HiSeq System was used to sequence the amplified TCR beta libraries as 87-base-pair reads. The paper's data handling went like this. In a later analysis, tens of millions of unique TCR beta chains were counted across the 650 to 750 repertoires, and roughly 10 million of these chains were shared by at least two donors. A nearest-neighbor algorithm error-corrected the raw reads and collapsed the reads into unique sequences, merging closely related sequences to remove PCR and sequencing errors. To assign V, D and J gene segments, CDR3 sequences were aligned to IMGT reference sequences. For a sequence to be retained, a match of at least six nucleotides was required to both a V gene segment and a J gene segment. A rearrangement was called productive if the CDR3 had no stop codons and remained in frame with V and J, and every other rearrangement was called non-productive. Following IMGT convention, CDR3 was defined as the stretch from the second conserved V-encoded cysteine to the conserved J-encoded phenylalanine. The earlier analysis of fewer than 750 of the donors excluded sequences that lacked an unambiguous match to a single V gene segment. In an earlier analysis of several hundred of the donors, a V segment was called functional when productive rearrangements were above 56.7%, and segregating when the standard deviation between donors exceeded 5%. A statistical classification framework was built for diagnosing cytomegalovirus status from the catalog of TCR beta chain sequences. In a later analysis, TCR nucleotide sequences were compared against IMGT/GENE-DB human TR gene sequences so that V and J genes could be assigned. The TCRdist pipeline was used in a later analysis to assign CDR3 sequences and most-parsimonious VDJ recombination scenarios. In a later analysis, each TCR beta chain was defined by its CDR3 amino acid sequence together with its V-gene family, and reads without a unique V-gene family were excluded. To address suspected cross-contamination and a sequencing artifact, a later analysis removed around 600 highly shared, low-generation-probability nucleotide sequences. In a later analysis, a clonal expansion index for each public chain was calculated from normalized within-repertoire ranks of inferred template counts. A later analysis computed generation probabilities with a VDJ recombination model fitted to out-of-frame rearrangements, and checked the results against IGoR. A later analysis scored TCR-TCR, TCR-HLA and TCR-CMV co-occurrence with hypergeometric tests, applying a repertoire-size bias correction to TCR pairs. False discovery rates were estimated in a later analysis by permuting HLA or CMV assignments 20 times. In a later analysis, co-occurring TCRs were grouped with DBSCAN, and TCRdist sequence similarity was added when clustering was performed within HLA-allele-positive subsets. Repertoires with fewer than 30,000 or more than 120,000 public chains, plus five repertoires with anomalous nucleotide sharing, were excluded from co-occurrence clustering. The source is immuneACCESS, and TCRdb retained only in-frame sequences with V and J called. Part of the clones is not carried over; for the studies checked, unresolved V genes explain less than half of this, and the remainder is unexplained. D and trimming were read from the DNA, whereas the V and J calls and clone size are those reported in that table. The sample table gives about 160,000 clones. The leading ten clones occupy around 1.2% of the sample.

In total, just over 650 healthy bone marrow donors made up the cohort. At the time of sampling, every cohort member was nominally healthy, though immune exposures that went unrecorded were likely present. The donor was CMV seronegative and belonged to the group of several hundred seronegative cohort members. Every donor gave a peripheral blood sample, and the peripheral blood mononuclear cells from that sample were used for TCR beta sequencing. Genomic DNA was extracted from the blood cell samples with the Qiagen DNeasy Blood Extraction Kit. V has 1 base trimmed and J has 5 bases trimmed; junction bases matching no gene number 1. The CDR3 has 14 amino acids, counting the end cysteine and phenylalanine. The retained sequence is limited to the CDR3, 42 bases, with the frame set at the first base. The germline V gene yields MRHNA for CDR1 and SNTAGT for CDR2. Here is what the overall study found, with its caveats: Assigning TCR associations to individual alleles was difficult when HLA alleles, especially DR and DQ, strongly co-occurred. A later analysis found that HLA-associated TCR beta chains were more clonally expanded and had lower generation probabilities than equally common non-associated chains. A later analysis found that most CMV-associated TCR beta chains appeared HLA-restricted, with HLA associations seemingly driven largely by CMV exposure. Across donors, most TCR sequences were observed very rarely, whereas some public TCRs were present in many individuals. Specific HLA alleles were associated with over 15,000 TCR beta sequences at a false discovery rate of 0.05 in a later analysis. It was suggested by the authors that the approach could potentially be generalized to other disease states and immunological phenotypes. Sequencing depth was assumed to be roughly uniform across donors in the presence/absence analyses, though that assumption may not hold. A total of roughly 160 TCR beta chains were listed by the study as associated with cytomegalovirus. In a later genetic analysis, fewer N-insertions in productive TCRs were reported among donors in an Asian-associated ancestry cluster than the approximately 670-donor mean. Because the 87-base-pair reads could not distinguish some IMGT-functional V segments, including TRBV6-2 and TRBV6-3, those segments were excluded. Cytomegalovirus status was reported to be diagnosed by the classifier with high specificity and sensitivity in both the original and validation cohorts. A later analysis reported that several top co-occurrence clusters appeared linked to parvovirus B19, influenza, CMV and Epstein-Barr virus. Linkage disequilibrium might explain the correlated functional status among segregating V segments, but an unknown experimental factor could not be excluded. The only immune exposure information available for the cohort was CMV serostatus. Over 15 rarely observed V segments, including chromosome 9 orphons, were excluded from the earlier analysis of some 590 of the donors because counts were too low. In a later analysis, TCR association rates were found to vary across HLA loci, with the most associated TCRs seen for DRB1 alleles and the fewest for HLA-C alleles. A cluster of highly shared sequence variants was judged likely to represent a technical artifact of the sequencing pipeline. In a later genetic analysis, a missense DCLRE1C variant was associated with V-gene and J-gene trimming of TCR beta chains, and the association was replicated in an independent cohort. HLA typing was unavailable for some donors at each locus, so association tests used only the typed subset. This cohort had only TCR beta chains sequenced, and the lack of alpha or paired-chain data limited which features could be detected. In vitro tests confirmed that a few of the cytomegalovirus-associated TCR beta chains recognize cytomegalovirus antigens. A further reported finding was that TCR beta sequences accurately predicted the HLA-A and HLA-B alleles for most subjects in the first cohort. In an earlier analysis of roughly 500 of the donors, most TCR beta V segments appeared in productive rearrangements about 90% or about 30% of the time, broadly matching IMGT annotations.

Concerning this clone itself: Its antigen remains undetermined.

The clonotype comes from a woman aged 60-75 years in good health and CMV-seronegative. Sequences were obtained from PBMCs. The chain is assembled from TRBV6-4 and TRBJ2-1; 8 bases in the junction line up with TRBD2. The CDR3 has the sequence CASSDFGRDNEQFF. The DNA sequence is as follows: TGTGCCAGCAGTGACTTCGGGAGGGACAATGAGCAGTTCTTC.